A selection of T cell receptor beta chains follows, all from one sample in a study of shared clonotypes between healthy human individuals. Clones were read by immunoSEQ multiplex PCR, and TCRdb kept only the in-frame ones, dropping some. Seen here are about 2.3 million clones, roughly 90% observed once, and the top ten hold approximately 0.41%. Material: naive CD4+ T cells from PBMCs. These receptors all stem from a man younger than 30 in good health. Some clones in this sample may be carry-over from other donors' samples. The CDR3 runs from the conserved cysteine through the conserved F or W. A D gene is named only where the DNA matches it firmly. Clone sizes are given selectively: once, few, many, or a class where the clone is expanded.

V gene	J gene	clone size	D gene	CDR3 DNA	CDR3 protein
TRBV7-2	TRBJ2-1	NA	NA	TGTGCCAGCAGCTTAGCCCTAAGTTACAATGAGCAGTTCTTC	CASSLALSYNEQFF
TRBV11-1	TRBJ2-5	NA	TRBD1	TGTGCCAGCAGCGCTCGGGACAGGGGCGGGGAGACCCAGTACTTC	CASSARDRGGETQYF
TRBV28	TRBJ1-3	NA	NA	TGTGCCAGCAGCATTCCATTCCGAGGGGGAGTAGGTGGAAACACCATATATTTT	CASSIPFRGGVGGNTIYF
TRBV19	TRBJ2-1	NA	NA	TGTGCCAGTAGCCGGACAGACCTTTTTCGGGATGAGCAGTTCTTC	CASSRTDLFRDEQFF
TRBV5-1	TRBJ2-5	NA	TRBD1	TGCGCCAGCAGCGTTACGGGCTCGGAAAACAGGGGGGAGACCCAGTACTTC	CASSVTGSENRGETQYF
TRBV28	TRBJ1-1	NA	NA	TGTGCCAGCAGGGAGGGGTCAGGGGTGAACACTGAAGCTTTCTTT	CASREGSGVNTEAFF
TRBV15	TRBJ2-7	NA	NA	TGTGCCACCAGCCCCTTAAAGGGGCCCCCCTACGAGCAGTACTTC	CATSPLKGPPYEQYF
TRBV27	TRBJ1-2	NA	TRBD1	TGTGCCAGCAGTTCCCCACAGGGGTCAAGCTACACCTTC	CASSSPQGSSYTF
TRBV5-1	TRBJ1-4	NA	TRBD1	TGCGCCAGCAGCTTTCAGGGGGCGCAGGCAGGTGAAAAACTGTTTTTT	CASSFQGAQAGEKLFF
TRBV5-6	TRBJ2-6	once	NA	TGTGCCAGCAGCTTGGGACAGTCACGAGCTGGGGCCAACGTCCTGACTTTC	CASSLGQSRAGANVLTF
TRBV7-3	TRBJ2-1	NA	NA	TGTGCCAGCAGCTTAAGTTTCGGGCACAATGAGCAGTTCTTC	CASSLSFGHNEQFF
TRBV6-1	TRBJ2-7	NA	TRBD2	TGTGCCAGCAGTGAAAAGAGGCGGGTTGGGCTGAACCTTGGACTAGAAGGATGGTACGAGCAGTACTTC	CASSEKRRVGLNLGLEGWYEQYF
TRBV7-2	TRBJ2-5	NA	TRBD1	TGTGCCAGCAGCGACCGGGACAGGGGGTATAGTGAGACCCAGTACTTC	CASSDRDRGYSETQYF
TRBV9	TRBJ1-2	NA	NA	TGTGCCAGCAGCGTAGATGGGGTTGGGGGTTGGGGCGGCTACACCTTC	CASSVDGVGGWGGYTF
TRBV5-4	TRBJ2-3	NA	NA	TGTGCCAGCAGCTCAGGGGTTATGGATACGCAGTATTTT	CASSSGVMDTQYF
TRBV4-1	TRBJ1-5	NA	TRBD1	TGCGCCAGCAGCCAAGATCTTCAGGGAGGGGGCCTTCAGCCCCAGCATTTT	CASSQDLQGGGLQPQHF
TRBV5-4	TRBJ2-7	NA	NA	TGTGCCAGCAACTCAGCGAGCGGACCTACCTACGAGCAGTACTTC	CASNSASGPTYEQYF
TRBV7-9	TRBJ1-1	NA	NA	TGTGCCAGCAGCTTAGAGCTCCCCACGGCGACTTTCTTT	CASSLELPTATFF
TRBV6-1	TRBJ2-3	NA	TRBD2	TGTGCCAGCAGTGGGGGACTAGCGGGACCCACAGATACGCAGTATTTT	CASSGGLAGPTDTQYF
TRBV7-9	TRBJ1-6	NA	TRBD1	TGTGCCAGCAGCTTACGAGGCAGGGGGCCTAATTCACCCCTCCACTTT	CASSLRGRGPNSPLHF
TRBV29-1	TRBJ1-4	NA	NA	TGCAGCGCACTGACAGGTGCAACTAATGAAAAACTGTTTTTT	CSALTGATNEKLFF
TRBV7-8	TRBJ2-7	once	NA	TGTGCCAGCAGCTTATCCCGGGACCCAGGGAGGTACGAGCAGTACTTC	CASSLSRDPGRYEQYF
TRBV6-1	TRBJ2-4	NA	NA	TGTGCCAGCAGTGGGGGGAGACTAGCCAAAAACATTCAGTACTTC	CASSGGRLAKNIQYF
TRBV28	TRBJ2-2	NA	NA	TGTGCCAGCAGTTTATACAGGGCTAACACCGGGGAGCTGTTTTTT	CASSLYRANTGELFF
TRBV28	TRBJ1-2	NA	NA	TGTGCCACCGAGGTCCTAAACCAAAGTGGCTATGGCTACACCTTC	CATEVLNQSGYGYTF
TRBV6-1	TRBJ2-3	NA	NA	TGTGCCAGCAGTGAGATCAGGGCTACGCAGTATTTT	CASSEIRATQYF
TRBV9	TRBJ1-2	NA	NA	TGTGCCAGCAGCGTAGGATTTGGACAGACTTCCAACTATGGCTACACCTTC	CASSVGFGQTSNYGYTF
TRBV7-9	TRBJ1-2	NA	NA	TGTGCCAGCAGCTCCCAATACTACATTTCGGGCTACACCTTC	CASSSQYYISGYTF
TRBV7-6	TRBJ1-4	NA	NA	TGTGCCAGCAGCAAAAGAGTTGGGGAAAAACTGTTTTTT	CASSKRVGEKLFF
TRBV6-6	TRBJ1-1	NA	NA	TGTGCCAGCGGCCGGCAGAACACTGAAGCTTTCTTT	CASGRQNTEAFF
TRBV19	TRBJ2-5	NA	NA	TGTGCCAGTAGCCGAGAAGAGACCCAGTACTTC	CASSREETQYF
TRBV7-2	TRBJ2-1	once	TRBD2	TGTGCCAGCAGTGGCCCCGTGGGGGGGAACAATGAGCAGTTCTTC	CASSGPVGGNNEQFF
TRBV29-1	TRBJ1-2	NA	NA	TGCAGCGCAGAGTTCTATGGCTACACCTTC	CSAEFYGYTF
TRBV10-3	TRBJ2-7	NA	TRBD1	TGTGCCATCAGTGAGTTACAGGGGAAAGGGCTCTACGAGCAGTACTTC	CAISELQGKGLYEQYF
TRBV4-2	TRBJ2-1	NA	TRBD2	TGTGCCAGCAGCCACCCCCAGAGCGGGAGAAGCAATGAGCAGTTCTTC	CASSHPQSGRSNEQFF
TRBV5-4	TRBJ2-1	NA	NA	TGTGCCAGCAGCCCTCCTCCATGGCTAACAAACAATGAGCAGTTCTTC	CASSPPPWLTNNEQFF
TRBV10-3	TRBJ2-7	NA	TRBD2	TGTGCCATCAGTGACCTAGCGGCTAAGTCCTACGAGCAGTACTTC	CAISDLAAKSYEQYF
TRBV5-1	TRBJ2-1	NA	TRBD2	TGCGCCAGCAGCTTGAGTAGCGGGAATCACAATGAGCAGTTCTTC	CASSLSSGNHNEQFF
TRBV19	TRBJ1-5	NA	NA	TGTGCCAGTAGTCCCACCCACCTCCCGGACTCTCGGCCCCAGCATTTT	CASSPTHLPDSRPQHF
TRBV7-9	TRBJ2-7	once	NA	TGTGCCAGCAGCGTCCGCGGACGGGGCGAGCAGTACTTC	CASSVRGRGEQYF
TRBV7-9	TRBJ2-5	NA	TRBD2	TGTGCCAGCAGCTACTCCGGGACTAGGGAAGAGACCCAGTACTTC	CASSYSGTREETQYF
TRBV18	TRBJ2-3	NA	NA	TGTGCCAGCTCACCACACCAGACAGATACGCAGTATTTT	CASSPHQTDTQYF
TRBV7-3	TRBJ2-5	NA	NA	TGTGCCAGCAGCCGGGCCTTGGTAGCGGTTGTGCGAGAGACCCAGTACTTC	CASSRALVAVVRETQYF
TRBV6-5	TRBJ2-6	NA	NA	TGTGCCAGCACCAGGGGACTCTCTGGGGCCAACGTCCTGACTTTC	CASTRGLSGANVLTF
TRBV7-2	TRBJ1-3	NA	NA	TGTGCCAGCAGCTTAGCGGGGGTCGGTCACACCATATATTTT	CASSLAGVGHTIYF
TRBV27	TRBJ1-5	NA	NA	TGTGCCAGCAGTCTACTAGGGACCTCATCCAATCAGCCCCAGCATTTT	CASSLLGTSSNQPQHF
TRBV5-8	TRBJ2-5	NA	TRBD2	TGTGCCAGCAGCCCGGGACTAGCGGGTATCCAAGAGACCCAGTACTTC	CASSPGLAGIQETQYF
TRBV29-1	TRBJ1-1	NA	NA	TGCAGCGTTGTAGAGGGGCCGGCTTTCTTT	CSVVEGPAFF